The 31 T cell receptor beta chains reported below all come from one sample, sequenced in a study of blood T cell repertoires in COVID-19. Measured with immunoSEQ multiplex PCR; TCRdb has only the in-frame clones, and not every one. Counted here are 150,000 to 200,000 clones, 82% occurring once; the ten biggest clones make up 8% to 9.5%. Sample: peripheral blood. These receptors were taken from a woman aged 65 to 85 with acute or convalescent COVID-19.

The chain uses TRBV6-6 and TRBJ2-7; weak D call: TRBD1 (7 bases). The CDR3 sequence is 16 residues long. Germline V lookup: CDR1 MNHNY, CDR2 SVGAGI (reference sequence). V lost 0 bases, J lost 1 base, and 13 bases lay in between. CDR3 DNA sequence: TGTGCCAGCAGTTACTCGATCCAGGGGGGATCCTACGAGCAGTACTTC. This translates into CASSYSIQGGSYEQYF.

V is TRBV6-6 and J is TRBJ1-4; D may be TRBD1 (6 bases). Trimming shortened V by 5 bases and J by 0 bases, and 10 bases separated the two germline ends. Looked up from germline, CDR1 is MNHNY and CDR2 is SVGAGI (reference sequence). The CDR3 sequence is 15 residues long. The CDR3 DNA sequence: TGTGCCAGCAGTACGGACAGAGCAACTAATGAAAAACTGTTTTTT. This codes for CASSTDRATNEKLFF.

The rearrangement uses TRBV6-2 or TRBV6-3 and TRBJ1-6; 7 bases match TRBD1. In germline, CDR1 is MNHEY, CDR2 SVGEGT. With V trimmed by 5 bases and J by 2 bases, 9 bases remained unmatched. CDR3 size: 17 residues. CDR3 DNA sequence: TGTGCCAGCAGTGCCTCCGGAACAGGGGCCTATAATTCACCCCTCCACTTT. Amino acids: CASSASGTGAYNSPLHF.

The rearrangement uses TRBV9 and TRBJ2-1; 10 bases align to TRBD2. The CDR3 has 16 residues. CDR1 and CDR2 (germline): SGDLS, YYNGEE. The J segment lost 6 bases and the V segment lost 4 bases, leaving 10 bases of the junction unmatched. The chain's CDR3 is CASSPILAGLSNEQFF. The CDR3 DNA is TGTGCCAGCAGCCCGATACTAGCGGGGTTGAGCAATGAGCAGTTCTTC. Complete variable domain (other parts from reference TRBV9 and TRBJ2-1): DSGVTQTPKHLITATGQRVTLRCSPRSGDLSVYWYQQSLDQGLQFLIQYYNGEERAKGNILERFSAQQFPDLHSELNLSSLELGDSALYFCASSPILAGLSNEQFFGPGTRLTVL.

The chain links TRBV19 to TRBJ2-4, with D perhaps TRBD1 (6 bases). V lost 10 bases and J lost 1, with 17 bases in between. CDR1 and CDR2 (germline): LNHDA, SQIVND (reference sequence). The CDR3 runs 15 residues. The CDR3 region is CATTQGRGAKNIQYF. Written as DNA, the CDR3 is TGTGCCACCACCCAGGGGCGCGGGGCCAAAAACATTCAGTACTTC. Using reference TRBV19 and TRBJ2-4 for the parts outside the CDR3, the full variable domain is DGGITQSPKYLFRKEGQNVTLSCEQNLNHDAMYWYRQDPGQGLRLIYYSQIVNDFQKGDIAEGYSVSREKKESFPLTVTSAQKNPTAFYLCATTQGRGAKNIQYFGAGTRLSVL.

The chain has TRBV6-5 and TRBJ1-5, with D possibly TRBD1 on 6 matching bases. Trimming removed 7 bases at V and 5 bases at J, with 18 bases between. The length of the CDR3 is 15 residues. Germline CDR1 reads MNHEY; CDR2 reads SVGAGI. The CDR3 loop reads CASIVGGQSHQPQHF. The CDR3 nucleotides are TGTGCCAGCATTGTCGGTGGACAGAGCCATCAGCCCCAGCATTTT.

The V call is TRBV20-1, the J call TRBJ2-7; TRBD2 might be the D (6 bases). Germline CDR1 DFQATT, CDR2 SNEGSKA (reference sequence). V was trimmed by 5 bases and J by 6 bases, leaving 11 bases between them. The CDR3 totals 11 residues. The CDR3 loop is CSAGWEVEQYF. CDR3 bases: TGCAGTGCTGGGTGGGAGGTCGAGCAGTACTTC.

This sequence joins TRBV7-8 and TRBJ1-1, with D maybe TRBD1 (5 bases). Trimming took off 1 base at V and 1 base at J, with 7 bases between the two ends. The V gene's germline CDR1 is SGHVS and CDR2 FQNEAQ. The CDR3 is 14 residues long. CDR3 sequence: CASSLVTGNTEAFF. CDR3 bases: TGTGCCAGCAGCTTAGTCACAGGGAACACTGAAGCTTTCTTT.

The rearrangement joins TRBV11-3 to TRBJ1-4; D might be TRBD1 (5 bases). The germline gives CDR1 SGHNT, CDR2 YENEEA. The ends were cut back, 9 bases at V and 5 bases at J, with 13 bases in the middle. The length of the CDR3 is 13 residues. CDR3 protein: CARGGRVNEKLFF. DNA for the CDR3: TGTGCCAGGGGGGGTCGAGTCAATGAAAAACTGTTTTTT.

The chain recombines TRBV30 with TRBJ1-1; D gene ambiguous. V shed 0 bases and J shed 5 bases, with 13 bases lying between them. The CDR3 covers 14 residues. Germline V gives CDR1 GTSNPN, CDR2 SVGIG (reference sequence). The CDR3 sequence: CAWSVRRVGTEAFF. CDR3 coding DNA: TGTGCCTGGAGTGTGCGGAGGGTGGGAACTGAAGCTTTCTTT. Full variable domain (missing parts from reference TRBV30 and TRBJ1-1): SQTIHQWPATLVQPVGSPLSLECTVEGTSNPNLYWYRQAAGRGLQLLFYSVGIGQISSEVPQNLSASRPQDRQFILSSKKLLLSDSGFYLCAWSVRRVGTEAFFGQGTRLTVV.

The V call is TRBV7-2, the J call TRBJ2-7; 7 nucleotides line up with TRBD2. CDR1 is SGHTA, CDR2 FQGNSA, per germline. The J segment lost 7 bases and the V segment lost 1 base, leaving 7 bases of the junction unmatched. The CDR3 runs 14 residues. The CDR3 sequence: CASSLVGGGREQYF. In DNA form, the CDR3 reads TGTGCCAGCAGCTTAGTGGGCGGGGGTCGGGAGCAGTACTTC.

The chain carries TRBV9 and TRBJ2-2, with 8 bases fitting TRBD1. V dropped 4 bases and J dropped 6; count of bases not matched to a gene: 5. In germline, CDR1 is SGDLS, CDR2 YYNGEE. The CDR3 length is 14 residues. CDR3 sequence (DNA): TGTGCCAGCAGCATCGACAGGGGCCCCGGGGAGCTGTTTTTT. The encoded protein is CASSIDRGPGELFF.

This clone has more than one count but fewer than ten. The J gene is TRBJ1-4, the V gene TRBV30; TRBD1 aligns across 8 bases. CDR1 and CDR2 from the germline V gene are GTSNPN and SVGIG (reference sequence). J lost 4 bases, V lost 2 bases, and 6 bases had no gene match. The CDR3 is 15 residues long. The CDR3 region is CAWSPHRGVNEKLFF. CDR3 nucleotides: TGTGCCTGGAGTCCCCACAGGGGGGTTAATGAAAAACTGTTTTTT.

J is TRBJ2-1 and V is TRBV2; D possibly corresponds to TRBD1 (5 bases). The V gene lost 8 bases and the J gene lost 3 bases, with 14 bases spanning the gap. Germline-derived CDR1 and CDR2 are SNHLY and FYNNEI. The CDR3 is 14 residues long. This CDR3 reads CASQTDQGYNEQFF. The CDR3 DNA sequence: TGTGCCAGCCAGACTGATCAGGGCTACAATGAGCAGTTCTTC. Supplemented by reference TRBV2 and TRBJ2-1, the full variable domain reads EPEVTQTPSHQVTQMGQEVILRCVPISNHLYFYWYRQILGQKVEFLVSFYNNEISEKSEIFDDQFSVERPDGSNFTLKIRSTKLEDSAMYFCASQTDQGYNEQFFGPGTRLTVL.

This chain connects TRBV7-2 to TRBJ2-1; TRBD2 matches 8 bases. The length of the CDR3 is 14 residues. Germline CDR1 and CDR2: SGHTA and FQGNSA. The V and J ends lost 7 bases and 2 bases, in that order; junction bases with no gene match: 4. The chain's CDR3 is CASTREGPYNEQFF. The CDR3 region has the DNA TGTGCCAGCACCCGGGAGGGTCCCTACAATGAGCAGTTCTTC.

The chain has TRBV10-3 and TRBJ1-1; no clear D gene. Germline loops: CDR1 ENHRY, CDR2 SYGVKD. V was cut by 10 bases and J by 0 bases, with 21 bases left in between. The CDR3 runs 16 residues. CDR3 region: CATTLTDAPVNTEAFF. The CDR3 bases are TGTGCCACCACTTTAACAGACGCCCCTGTGAACACTGAAGCTTTCTTT.

The chain links TRBV3-1 (or the pseudogene TRBV3-2) to TRBJ2-1; TRBD2 agrees at 12 bases. The CDR3 covers 22 residues. Germline CDR1 and CDR2: LGHDT and YNNKEL (reference sequence). With 3 bases clipped from V and 0 bases from J, the junction kept 18 bases outside the gene matches. CDR3 nucleotides: TGTGCCAGCAGCCAGGACAATGGACTAGCGGGATCCTATCTGAGCTCCTACAATGAGCAGTTCTTC. Amino acids: CASSQDNGLAGSYLSSYNEQFF.

The CDR3 loop reads CAWRPSTNSPLHF. The CDR3, as DNA: TGTGCCTGGAGGCCTTCTACCAATTCACCCCTCCACTTT. This chain connects TRBV30 to TRBJ1-6, with D unclear. V was trimmed by 3 bases and J by 7 bases, leaving 10 bases between them. Per germline, CDR1 GTSNPN and CDR2 SVGIG (reference sequence). The CDR3 covers 13 residues. The full variable domain, rest sourced from reference TRBV30 and TRBJ1-6, is SQTIHQWPATLVQPVGSPLSLECTVEGTSNPNLYWYRQAAGRGLQLLFYSVGIGQISSEVPQNLSASRPQDRQFILSSKKLLLSDSGFYLCAWRPSTNSPLHFGNGTRLTVT.

CDR3 sequence: CASSLEHSGANVLTF. The DNA for the CDR3 is TGTGCCAGCTCGCTCGAGCACTCTGGGGCCAACGTCCTGACTTTC. The chain joins TRBV18 to TRBJ2-6; D gene uncertain. Trimming pared 6 bases from V and 0 bases from J, leaving 9 bases between. The CDR3 has 15 amino acids. Germline V CDR1 and CDR2: KGHSH, LQKENI.

DNA of the CDR3: TGTGCCAGCAGCTCTCTCTCGGGACAGCCAAATGAAAAACTGTTTTTT. It specifies CASSSLSGQPNEKLFF. J is TRBJ1-4 and V is TRBV11-2, with 7 nucleotides matching TRBD1. The V gene end was trimmed by 4 bases and the J gene end by 5 bases; junction bases not matched to a gene: 10. Germline V gene sequence: CDR1 SGHAT, CDR2 FQNNGV. The CDR3 is 16 amino acids.

This clone was recorded a few times. The chain combines TRBV28 with TRBJ2-2, with TRBD1 identical over 8 bases. Germline V gives CDR1 MDHEN, CDR2 SYDVKM. This CDR3 comprises 15 residues. V was pared by 6 bases and J by 4 bases, with 7 bases of the junction left unmatched. The CDR3 DNA is TGTGCCAGCAGCCCCCAGGGGGCGGTCACCGGGGAGCTGTTTTTT. It encodes CASSPQGAVTGELFF.

The chain recombines TRBV4-1 with TRBJ2-1; 7 bases are shared with TRBD2. With 2 bases clipped from V and 1 base from J, the junction kept 8 bases outside the gene matches. Germline V gene sequence: CDR1 MGHRA, CDR2 YSYEKL. The CDR3 runs 17 residues. CDR3 sequence: CASSQSLAGQSYNEQFF. The CDR3 nucleotides are TGCGCCAGCAGCCAATCCTTAGCGGGCCAGTCCTACAATGAGCAGTTCTTC.

V gene TRBV4-3 combines with J gene TRBJ1-2; D unresolved. CDR1 and CDR2 (germline): LGHNA, YSLEER. V lost 6 bases to trimming and J lost 8 bases, with 19 bases between them. CDR3 size: 14 residues. CDR3 bases: TGCGCCAGCAGTCCCAAACTTACCGAGAGGGGCTACACCTTC. It encodes CASSPKLTERGYTF.

This clone was counted a single time. The V and J genes are TRBV20-1 and TRBJ2-5, with D uncertain. Per the germline V gene, CDR1 is DFQATT and CDR2 is SNEGSKA (reference sequence). The CDR3 spans 11 residues. V lost 7 bases to trimming and J lost 2 bases, with 8 bases between them. CDR3 nucleotide sequence: TGCAGTGGGCTGATACAAGAGACCCAGTACTTC. It translates to CSGLIQETQYF.

This clone has more than one count but fewer than ten. The chain has TRBV2 and TRBJ1-3; maybe TRBD1 (6 bases). The V end lost 5 bases, the J end lost 4 bases, and 9 bases lay between the germline ends. Looked up from germline, CDR1 is SNHLY and CDR2 is FYNNEI. This CDR3 has 13 residues. CDR3 nucleotides: TGTGCCAGCAGTACAGGGCCAGGAAACACCATATATTTT. The encoded protein is CASSTGPGNTIYF.

This chain joins TRBV7-8 and TRBJ2-1; D possibly corresponds to TRBD2 (6 bases). The CDR3 has 15 amino acids. Germline V gene lookup returns CDR1 SGHVS and CDR2 FQNEAQ. The germline V and J ends were trimmed by 5 bases and 8 bases, with 19 bases remaining between them. This CDR3 is CASSLSGLLGYEQFF. DNA of the CDR3: TGTGCCAGCAGCCTCAGCGGGCTCCTGGGGTATGAGCAGTTCTTC.

A few counts support this clone. J is TRBJ1-5 and V is TRBV6-2 or TRBV6-3; D unclear. V lost 5 bases, J lost 2 bases, and 16 bases lay in between. The CDR3 runs 16 residues. Germline V lookup: CDR1 MNHEY, CDR2 SVGEGT. In DNA, the CDR3 is TGTGCCAGCAGTGACCCCTTCCTGAGGGGCAATCAGCCCCAGCATTTT. It codes for CASSDPFLRGNQPQHF.

The chain uses TRBV4-3 and TRBJ1-4; a weak D match, TRBD1 (6 bases). Germline CDR1 is LGHNA and CDR2 is YSLEER. V lost 3 bases and J lost 5, with 16 bases in between. CDR3 length: 16 residues. The CDR3 nucleotides read TGCGCCAGCAGCCAGCGAATCGCAGGGGCGAATGAAAAACTGTTTTTT. Its translation is CASSQRIAGANEKLFF.

The chain joins TRBV3-1 (or the pseudogene TRBV3-2) to TRBJ1-2, with TRBD1 identical over 8 bases. CDR3 length: 14 residues. V lost 4 bases and J lost 3; bases outside the gene matches: 4. Germline assignment: CDR1 LGHDT and CDR2 YNNKEL (reference sequence). CDR3 sequence (DNA): TGTGCCAGCAGCCGACAGGGGAGCGACTATGGCTACACCTTC. This sequence encodes CASSRQGSDYGYTF.

This chain connects TRBV27 to TRBJ2-5; D is undetermined. Germline V gene lookup returns CDR1 MNHEY and CDR2 SMNVEV (reference sequence). This CDR3 contains 13 residues. Trimming took off 3 bases at V and 4 bases at J, with 9 bases between the two ends. The CDR3 loop reads CASSFWSGETQYF. The CDR3 DNA sequence: TGTGCCAGCAGTTTCTGGTCAGGAGAGACCCAGTACTTC.

V gene TRBV5-8 combines with J gene TRBJ2-5; 7 positions agree with TRBD1. V trimming: 2 bases; J trimming: 7 bases; junction bases outside the gene matches: 5. The length of the CDR3 is 13 residues. Germline V gene sequence: CDR1 SGHTS, CDR2 YDEGEE. Here the CDR3 reads CASSFTGVVTQYF. The DNA for the CDR3 is TGTGCCAGCAGCTTCACAGGGGTGGTGACCCAGTACTTC.